These 30 T cell receptor beta chains share one sample of origin, sequenced in a study of blood T cell repertoires in COVID-19. Here immunoSEQ multiplex PCR was the method, and the copy in TCRdb shows in-frame clones only, minus some. The top ten clones hold approximately 2% of a sample with under 250,000 clones, about 80% of them seen once. Sequenced sample: PBMCs or T cells enriched from blood (not recorded which). The receptor source for this set is a man in his 60s who had recovered from COVID-19.

The V call is TRBV20-1, the J call TRBJ1-3; no clear D gene. From germline, CDR1 is DFQATT and CDR2 SNEGSKA (reference sequence). The CDR3 covers 13 residues. Deletions cut 3 bases from V and 0 bases from J, with 6 bases between. The CDR3 here is CSASRDSGNTIYF. The CDR3 nucleotides read TGCAGTGCTAGTCGGGACTCTGGAAACACCATATATTTT.

This chain links TRBV19 with TRBJ1-5; the D is unclear. Germline V CDR1 and CDR2: LNHDA, SQIVND (reference sequence). V lost 3 bases, J lost 6 bases, and 9 bases lay in between. CDR3 length equals 13 residues. The chain's CDR3 is CASSIEFRQPQHF. The CDR3 DNA follows: TGTGCCAGTAGTATTGAGTTTCGTCAGCCCCAGCATTTT.

DNA of the CDR3: TGTGCCACCCGGGGGGTGCAAGAGACCCAGTACTTC. As protein: CATRGVQETQYF. The J gene is TRBJ2-5, the V gene TRBV15; TRBD2 matches 7 bases. Germline CDR1 and CDR2: LNHNV and YYDKDF (reference sequence). V lost 8 bases and J lost 2; bases outside the gene matches: 2. There are 12 residues in the CDR3.

This chain links TRBV6-5 with TRBJ1-2; 7 bases align to TRBD1. Looked up from germline, CDR1 is MNHEY and CDR2 is SVGAGI. After removal of 5 bases from V and 6 bases from J, the junction contained 6 bases not matched to a gene. The CDR3 runs to 13 residues. Here the CDR3 reads CASSITGEDGYTF. The CDR3 DNA is TGTGCCAGCAGTATTACAGGGGAGGATGGCTACACCTTC.

The chain recombines TRBV4-3 with TRBJ2-1; TRBD2 matches 13 bases. The CDR3 has 17 amino acids. Per germline, CDR1 LGHNA and CDR2 YSLEER. The trim removed 6 bases at V and 6 bases at J, leaving 11 bases unmatched. In DNA form, the CDR3 reads TGCGCCAGCAGACAGACTAGCGGGGGGCCCTATGGCAATGAGCAGTTCTTC. Translation: CASRQTSGGPYGNEQFF.

V gene TRBV19 combines with J gene TRBJ2-7; 14 bases line up with TRBD2. This CDR3 is 15 amino acids long. Unmatched junction bases numbered 2, after V lost 3 bases and J lost 4 bases. The V gene's germline CDR1 is LNHDA and CDR2 SQIVND (reference sequence). The CDR3 region has the DNA TGTGCCAGTAGTATGGGACTAGCGGGGGATTACGAGCAGTACTTC. It encodes CASSMGLAGDYEQYF.

The chain employs TRBV25-1 and TRBJ2-2; no definite D call. Trimming removed 3 bases from V and 1 base from J, with 9 bases in between. The CDR3 runs 15 residues. Germline V gene lookup returns CDR1 MGHDK and CDR2 SYGVNS. CDR3 amino acids: CASSDSVLNTGELFF. The CDR3 nucleotides are TGTGCCAGCAGTGACTCGGTTCTGAACACCGGGGAGCTGTTTTTT.

This sequence joins TRBV4-2 and TRBJ2-2; tentatively, D is TRBD2 (6 bases). The CDR3 loop spans 15 amino acids. V was shortened by 3 bases and J by 6 bases, with 14 bases between the two germline ends. Germline CDR1 LGHNA, CDR2 YNFKEQ. CDR3 sequence (DNA): TGTGCCAGCAGCCAGCGCACTAGGGAGGCCGGGGAGCTGTTTTTT. It yields the protein CASSQRTREAGELFF.

The chain employs TRBV7-3 and TRBJ1-2; tentative D call: TRBD1 (6 bases). This CDR3 is 12 amino acids long. Germline V gene data show CDR1 as SGHTA and CDR2 as FQGTGA. Trimming took 5 bases from V and 8 from J, leaving 12 bases between them. In DNA form, the CDR3 reads TGTGCCAGCAGCAACGCAGGGGAAGGCTACACCTTC. It specifies CASSNAGEGYTF.

V and J are TRBV29-1 and TRBJ2-1; tentatively, D is TRBD2 (5 bases). V shed 4 bases and J shed 9 bases, with 13 bases lying between them. CDR3 length equals 12 residues. The germline V gene has CDR1 SQVTM and CDR2 ANQGSEA. CDR3 coding DNA: TGCAGCGTTGGGCCCTCTAGCACTGAGCAGTTCTTC. As protein: CSVGPSSTEQFF.

This chain uses TRBV25-1 with TRBJ1-2, with no clear D. Germline CDR1 is MGHDK and CDR2 is SYGVNS. V was trimmed by 2 bases and J by 6 bases, leaving 10 bases between them. The CDR3 covers 13 residues. This CDR3 reads CASSEAGLDGYTF. The CDR3 nucleotides read TGTGCCAGCAGTGAAGCCGGGTTGGATGGCTACACCTTC.

The chain is built from TRBV21-1 and TRBJ1-1; the table's D call of TRBD1 was not tested on the DNA. TRBV21-1 is designated a pseudogene. This CDR3 contains 12 residues. The DNA for the CDR3 is TGTGCCAGCCGACAGTTCAACACTGAAGCTTTCTTT. It specifies CASRQFNTEAFF.

V gene TRBV7-2 combines with J gene TRBJ2-5; 10 bases fit TRBD2. Germline CDR1 SGHTA, CDR2 FQGNSA. This CDR3 region has 15 residues. V lost 4 bases and J lost 5; bases outside the gene matches: 7. Here the CDR3 reads CASSSSGGASETQYF. The CDR3 coding sequence is TGTGCCAGCAGCTCGAGCGGGGGGGCGAGTGAGACCCAGTACTTC. Supplemented by reference TRBV7-2 and TRBJ2-5, the full variable domain reads GAGVSQSPSNKVTEKGKDVELRCDPISGHTALYWYRQSLGQGLEFLIYFQGNSAPDKSGLPSDRFSAERTGGSVSTLTIQRTQQEDSAVYLCASSSSGGASETQYFGPGTRLLVL.

In this sample, this clone turned up once. V usage is TRBV5-1 and J usage is TRBJ1-6; D might be TRBD1 (6 bases). Germline V gene sequence: CDR1 SGHRS, CDR2 YFSETQ. The CDR3 contains 14 residues. V was pared by 4 bases and J by 7 bases, with 12 bases between. CDR3 bases: TGCGCCAGCAGCCCCGGGACACAAAATTCACCCCTCCACTTT. Its translation is CASSPGTQNSPLHF.

This clone has a handful of counts. This rearrangement joins TRBV5-6 to TRBJ1-6, with TRBD1 as a possible D gene (5 bases). With 0 bases removed from V and 6 bases from J, the gap between germline ends came to 10 bases. This CDR3 is built from 15 residues. Germline values: CDR1 SGHDT, CDR2 YYEEEE. DNA for the CDR3: TGTGCCAGCAGCTTGGACCAGGGTAGTAATTCACCCCTCCACTTT. This gives the protein CASSLDQGSNSPLHF.

The CDR3 sequence: CSASRTSAEFF. In DNA, the CDR3 is TGCAGTGCTAGCCGGACTAGCGCCGAGTTCTTC. The chain carries TRBV20-1 and TRBJ2-1, with 9 bases aligning to TRBD2. The V gene's germline CDR1 is DFQATT and CDR2 SNEGSKA (reference sequence). V lost 3 bases, J lost 14 bases, and 5 bases stayed unmatched. This CDR3 region has 11 residues.

The chain couples TRBV5-6 to TRBJ2-7; TRBD2 agrees at 8 bases. The CDR3 length is 14 residues. Unmatched junction bases numbered 0, after V lost 0 bases and J lost 1 base. Germline CDR1 reads SGHDT; CDR2 reads YYEEEE. CDR3 protein: CASSLGLASYEQYF. The CDR3 nucleotides are TGTGCCAGCAGCTTGGGACTAGCGTCCTACGAGCAGTACTTC.

In its sample, this clone was seen once. The J gene is TRBJ1-2, the V gene TRBV18; 8 nucleotides align to TRBD1. CDR3 length: 12 amino acids. The V segment lost 4 bases and the J segment 8 bases; nucleotides outside the gene matches: 3. Germline-derived CDR1 and CDR2 are KGHSH and LQKENI. The CDR3 reads CASSQTGEGYTF. CDR3 sequence (DNA): TGTGCCAGCTCACAGACAGGGGAAGGCTACACCTTC.

A remark on this clone: Other DNA sequences within the sample encode an identical CDR3. The chain carries TRBV18 and TRBJ1-5, with no clear D. Trimming took off 3 bases at V and 4 bases at J, with 7 bases between the two ends. The CDR3 covers 13 residues. From germline, CDR1 is KGHSH and CDR2 LQKENI. The CDR3 loop reads CASSPAGNQPQHF. In DNA form, the CDR3 reads TGTGCCAGCTCACCTGCGGGGAATCAGCCCCAGCATTTT.

This chain uses TRBV20-1 with TRBJ2-3; 9 bases agree with TRBD2. This CDR3 contains 14 residues. CDR1 DFQATT and CDR2 SNEGSKA come from the germline V gene (reference sequence). V gave up 3 bases and J gave up 4 bases; unmatched junction bases: 5. As DNA, the CDR3 is TGCAGTGCTAGTAGAGCGGGGGGTCCAGATACGCAGTATTTT. Translated: CSASRAGGPDTQYF.

The chain links TRBV6-5 to TRBJ1-2, with 7 bases identical to TRBD1. The germline gives CDR1 MNHEY, CDR2 SVGAGI. The V gene end was trimmed by 6 bases and the J gene end by 0 bases; junction bases not matched to a gene: 7. The CDR3 is 15 amino acids. The CDR3 DNA sequence: TGTGCCAGCAGAGTCAACAGGGGCCCTAACTATGGCTACACCTTC. Its translation: CASRVNRGPNYGYTF.

The rearrangement uses TRBV19 and TRBJ1-5; 8 bases are a match to TRBD1. The CDR3 consists of 14 residues. Unmatched junction bases numbered 4, after V lost 5 bases and J lost 4 bases. Germline CDR1 LNHDA, CDR2 SQIVND (reference sequence). CDR3 sequence (DNA): TGTGCCAGTAGTGGCCGACAGGGGAATCAGCCCCAGCATTTT. This sequence encodes CASSGRQGNQPQHF.

The rearrangement joins TRBV24-1 to TRBJ1-2; D may be TRBD1 (6 bases). Trimming shortened V by 2 bases and J by 9 bases, and 9 bases separated the two germline ends. Germline V lookup: CDR1 KGHDR, CDR2 SFDVKD. The CDR3 is 12 residues long. CDR3 in amino acids: CATSDSTGSYTF. In DNA, the CDR3 is TGTGCCACCAGTGATTCCACAGGGAGCTACACCTTC.

This rearrangement joins TRBV5-4 to TRBJ2-5, with 10 bases identical to TRBD1. Germline CDR1 is SGHNT and CDR2 is YYREEE (reference sequence). The CDR3 spans 16 residues. V shed 5 bases, J shed 5 bases, and the junction held 12 bases outside the gene matches. Here the CDR3 DNA reads TGTGCCAGCAGTTCAAAGACAGGGGGCCGGGGGGAGACCCAGTACTTC. This encodes CASSSKTGGRGETQYF.

The sample holds one count of this clone. The rearrangement links TRBV11-1 to TRBJ1-1, with no clear D. The V and J ends lost 1 base and 5 bases respectively, with 8 bases between them. The CDR3 is 13 residues long. Germline CDR1 and CDR2: SGHAT and FQDESV (reference sequence). CDR3 region: CASSLGGRTEAFF. CDR3 DNA: TGTGCCAGCAGCTTAGGAGGGAGGACTGAAGCTTTCTTT. The whole variable domain, filled in from reference TRBV11-1 and TRBJ1-1, reads EAEVAQSPRYKITEKSQAVAFWCDPISGHATLYWYRQILGQGPELLVQFQDESVVDDSQLPKDRFSAERLKGVDSTLKIQPAELGDSAMYLCASSLGGRTEAFFGQGTRLTVV.

V is TRBV30 and J is TRBJ2-7, with D possibly being TRBD2 (6 bases). V lost 3 bases and J lost 2, with 11 bases in between. The CDR3 is 13 residues long. Germline CDR1 reads GTSNPN; CDR2 reads SVGIG (reference sequence). In nucleotides, the CDR3 is TGTGCCTGGAGGCGGAGGGGAACCTACGAGCAGTACTTC. Translated, it gives CAWRRRGTYEQYF.

The rearrangement joins TRBV19 to TRBJ1-5; 8 nucleotides line up with TRBD1. This CDR3 has 13 amino acids. Germline V gene lookup returns CDR1 LNHDA and CDR2 SQIVND (reference sequence). Losses at the gene ends were 5 bases for V and 10 bases for J; bases not matched to a gene: 7. The CDR3 loop is CASSVTGGGPQHF. The CDR3 nucleotides are TGTGCCAGTAGTGTAACAGGGGGTGGCCCCCAGCATTTT.

The rearrangement links TRBV7-3 to TRBJ2-1; TRBD2 agrees at 12 bases. The junction had 4 bases not matched to a gene; V was cut back by 0 bases and J by 4 bases. This CDR3 contains 17 residues. Per the germline V gene, CDR1 is SGHTA and CDR2 is FQGTGA. In nucleotides, the CDR3 is TGTGCCAGCAGCTTAACTGGACTAGCGGGGCCGTACAATGAGCAGTTCTTC. Its protein is CASSLTGLAGPYNEQFF.

The gene calls are TRBV3-1 (or the pseudogene TRBV3-2) and TRBJ2-5; 7 bases are shared with TRBD1. CDR1 LGHDT and CDR2 YNNKEL come from the germline V gene (reference sequence). After removal of 3 bases from V and 5 bases from J, the junction contained 6 bases not matched to a gene. The CDR3 sequence is 14 residues long. CDR3 sequence reads: CASSHRGIGETQYF. The DNA for the CDR3 is TGTGCCAGCAGCCACAGGGGGATCGGGGAGACCCAGTACTTC.

The chain uses TRBV5-5 and TRBJ2-3; 10 nucleotides align to TRBD1. This CDR3 has 18 residues. The germline V gene encodes CDR1 SGHKS and CDR2 YYEKEE (reference sequence). The junction had 12 bases not matched to a gene; V was cut back by 0 bases and J by 5 bases. The CDR3 is CASSLEGQGNTLRDTQYF. DNA of the CDR3: TGTGCCAGCAGCTTGGAGGGACAGGGGAACACCCTGAGAGATACGCAGTATTTT.